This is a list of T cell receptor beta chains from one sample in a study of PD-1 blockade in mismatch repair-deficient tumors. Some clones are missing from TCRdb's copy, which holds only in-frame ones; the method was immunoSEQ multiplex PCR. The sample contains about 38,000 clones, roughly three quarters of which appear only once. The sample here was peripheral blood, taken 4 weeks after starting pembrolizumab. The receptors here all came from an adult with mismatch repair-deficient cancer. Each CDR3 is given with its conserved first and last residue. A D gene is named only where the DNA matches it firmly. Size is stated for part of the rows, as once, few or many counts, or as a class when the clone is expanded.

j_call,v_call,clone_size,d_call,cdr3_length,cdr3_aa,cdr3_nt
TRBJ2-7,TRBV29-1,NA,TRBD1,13,CSVAGQVTYEQYF,TGCAGCGTTGCAGGACAGGTGACCTACGAGCAGTACTTC
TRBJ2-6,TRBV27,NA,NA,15,CASSRRGLRANVLTF,TGTGCCAGCAGTCGCAGGGGCCTAAGGGCCAACGTCCTGACTTTC
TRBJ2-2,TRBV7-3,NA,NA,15,CASSLRGGGTGELFF,TGTGCCAGCAGCTTAAGGGGTGGCGGCACCGGGGAGCTGTTTTTT
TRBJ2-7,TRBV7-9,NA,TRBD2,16,CASSWASGRFSYEQYF,TGTGCCAGCAGCTGGGCTAGCGGGAGATTTAGTTACGAGCAGTACTTC
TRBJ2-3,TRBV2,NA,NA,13,CASSDGGADTQYF,TGTGCCAGCAGTGATGGCGGGGCTGATACGCAGTATTTT
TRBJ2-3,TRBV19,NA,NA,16,CASSPRRPPKGDTQYF,TGTGCCAGTAGTCCCAGACGACCGCCAAAAGGAGATACGCAGTATTTT
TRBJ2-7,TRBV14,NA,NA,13,CASSQRRNYEQYF,TGTGCCAGCAGCCAAAGGAGAAACTACGAGCAGTACTTC
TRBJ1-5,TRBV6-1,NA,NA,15,CASSESRGFQQPQHF,TGTGCCAGCAGTGAATCCAGGGGCTTTCAGCAGCCCCAGCATTTT
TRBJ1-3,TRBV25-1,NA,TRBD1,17,CASSESLTGSSGNTIYF,TGTGCCAGCAGTGAATCCCTGACAGGGAGCTCTGGAAACACCATATATTTT
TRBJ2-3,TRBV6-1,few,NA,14,CASSGERDTDTQYF,TGTGCCAGCAGTGGGGAGAGGGACACAGATACGCAGTATTTT
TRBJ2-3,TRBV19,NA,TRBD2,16,CASSKGTSGSADTQYF,TGTGCCAGTAGTAAGGGGACTAGCGGGAGCGCAGATACGCAGTATTTT
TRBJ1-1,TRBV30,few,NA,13,CAWSLFVGTEAFF,TGTGCCTGGAGTCTATTCGTGGGAACTGAAGCTTTCTTT
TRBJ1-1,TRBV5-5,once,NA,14,CASSLAEFNTEAFF,TGTGCCAGCAGCTTGGCAGAATTTAACACTGAAGCTTTCTTT
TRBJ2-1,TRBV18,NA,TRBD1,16,CASSPADRGLFNEQFF,TGTGCCAGCTCACCCGCGGACAGGGGCTTGTTCAATGAGCAGTTCTTC
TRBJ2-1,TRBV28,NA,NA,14,CASSLTGVLNEQFF,TGTGCCAGCAGTTTAACGGGAGTTTTGAATGAGCAGTTCTTC
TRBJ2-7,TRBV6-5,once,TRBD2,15,CASRYSGTSPTEQYF,TGTGCCAGCAGATATAGCGGGACATCCCCGACCGAGCAGTACTTC
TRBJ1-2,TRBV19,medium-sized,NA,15,CASSISEIGSYGYTF,TGTGCCAGTAGTATTTCTGAAATCGGATCGTATGGCTACACCTTC
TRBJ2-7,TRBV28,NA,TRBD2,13,CASSFAGGYEQYF,TGTGCCAGCAGTTTTGCGGGAGGCTACGAGCAGTACTTC
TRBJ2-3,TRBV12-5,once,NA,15,CASGLGTSSTDTQYF,TGTGCTAGTGGTTTGGGTACCTCTAGCACAGATACGCAGTATTTT
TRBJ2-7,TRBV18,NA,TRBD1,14,CASSAGQGAGEQYF,TGTGCCAGCTCAGCCGGACAGGGGGCGGGGGAGCAGTACTTC
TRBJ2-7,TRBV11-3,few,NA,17,CASSLDTARGDSYEQYF,TGTGCCAGCAGCTTAGATACCGCCAGGGGGGACTCCTACGAGCAGTACTTC